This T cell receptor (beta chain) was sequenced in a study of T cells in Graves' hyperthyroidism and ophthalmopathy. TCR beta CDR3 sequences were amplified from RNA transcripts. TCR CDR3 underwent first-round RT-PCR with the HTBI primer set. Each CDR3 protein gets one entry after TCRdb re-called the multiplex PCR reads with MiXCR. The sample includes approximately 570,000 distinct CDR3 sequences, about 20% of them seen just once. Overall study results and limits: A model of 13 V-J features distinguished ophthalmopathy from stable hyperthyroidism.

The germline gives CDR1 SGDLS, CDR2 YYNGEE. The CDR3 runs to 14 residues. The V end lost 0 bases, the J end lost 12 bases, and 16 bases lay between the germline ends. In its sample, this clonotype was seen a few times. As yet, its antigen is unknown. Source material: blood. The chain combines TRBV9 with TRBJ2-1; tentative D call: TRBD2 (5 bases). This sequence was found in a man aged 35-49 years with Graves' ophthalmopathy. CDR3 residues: CASSVEVGARVQFF. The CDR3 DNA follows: TGTGCCAGCAGCGTAGAAGTGGGAGCTCGTGTGCAGTTCTTC.